Presented here are 5 T cell receptor beta chains from one specimen sequenced in a study of cytomegalovirus exposure and HLA in healthy donors. The method was immunoSEQ multiplex PCR; TCRdb's version includes in-frame clones alone and lacks a portion of them. The data hold about 21,000 clones, with about 97% observed a single time. Sequencing input: PBMCs. All receptors derive from a man between 25 and 39 years old in good health and CMV-seropositive.

The V call is TRBV7-8, the J call TRBJ1-5; D uncertain. Germline CDR1 SGHVS, CDR2 FQNEAQ. The CDR3 spans 14 residues. V dropped 1 base and J dropped 4 bases, with 8 bases sitting between them. The CDR3 nucleotides are TGTGCCAGCAGCTTAGAAACAGAAAATCAGCCCCAGCATTTT. Translated: CASSLETENQPQHF.

Here the CDR3 DNA reads TGTGCCAGCAGTGCTGGGACTAGCGGGAGAGGCGAGCAGTACTTC. Encoded protein: CASSAGTSGRGEQYF. The chain joins TRBV6-5 to TRBJ2-7, with 14 bases fitting TRBD2. V trimming: 5 bases; J trimming: 6 bases; junction bases outside the gene matches: 6. CDR3 length: 15 residues. Germline V lookup: CDR1 MNHEY, CDR2 SVGAGI.

V is TRBV19 and J is TRBJ2-7; the match to TRBD1 covers 7 bases. The V gene's germline CDR1 is LNHDA and CDR2 SQIVND (reference sequence). Trimming removed 9 bases from V and 3 bases from J; junction bases left unmatched: 14. The CDR3 contains 15 residues. Written as DNA, the CDR3 is TGTGCCAGCAGCCCCACAGGGGCCACCGACTACGAGCAGTACTTC. Translation: CASSPTGATDYEQYF.

The CDR3 protein is CASSLLEGYEQYF. Written as DNA, the CDR3 is TGTGCCAGTAGCCTCCTAGAGGGCTACGAGCAGTACTTC. The chain links TRBV19 to TRBJ2-7; tentatively, D is TRBD2 (5 bases). The V gene's germline CDR1 is LNHDA and CDR2 SQIVND (reference sequence). The CDR3 length is 13 residues. Trimming cost V 6 bases and J 3 bases, with 12 bases left between them.

The chain joins TRBV9 to TRBJ2-3, with 10 bases aligning to TRBD1. This CDR3 has 16 amino acids. With V trimmed by 0 bases and J by 4 bases, 5 bases remained unmatched. In germline, CDR1 is SGDLS, CDR2 YYNGEE. The CDR3: CASSVVGQGVSDTQYF. DNA for the CDR3: TGTGCCAGCAGCGTAGTAGGACAGGGGGTTTCAGATACGCAGTATTTT.